This T cell receptor (beta chain) originates from a study of T-cell memory formation after mild COVID-19. Study overall: For the most part, TCR clusters were specific to one donor. Study-wide results and caveats: Pre-infection memory held some responding clones, suggesting pre-existing cross-reactive T cells responded. Contracting CD4+ clones lay largely in CM and EM, with CD8+ ones residing in EMRA.

Libraries for TCRalpha and TCRbeta carried sample barcodes and unique molecular identifiers via 5'RACE. MiXCR was run by TCRdb on the 5' RACE reads, yielding one entry per CDR3 protein. This table holds around 310,000 distinct CDR3 sequences, approximately 15% found once. Details on this clonotype: What it binds is not known.

This CDR3 has 12 residues. The V end lost 0 bases, the J end lost 4 bases, and 3 bases lay between the germline ends. CDR1 SGDLS and CDR2 YYNGEE come from the germline V gene. This clonotype originated in a man in his late teens or twenties who had mild COVID-19 (a few samples of this study predate the infection). Cell type and time point are not known. Sequencing used PBMCs or a T cell subset sorted from them (not recorded which). The chain is built from TRBV9 and TRBJ2-3; no firm D call. The DNA for the CDR3 is TGTGCCAGCAGCGTAGAGTCAGATACGCAGTATTTT. It encodes CASSVESDTQYF.